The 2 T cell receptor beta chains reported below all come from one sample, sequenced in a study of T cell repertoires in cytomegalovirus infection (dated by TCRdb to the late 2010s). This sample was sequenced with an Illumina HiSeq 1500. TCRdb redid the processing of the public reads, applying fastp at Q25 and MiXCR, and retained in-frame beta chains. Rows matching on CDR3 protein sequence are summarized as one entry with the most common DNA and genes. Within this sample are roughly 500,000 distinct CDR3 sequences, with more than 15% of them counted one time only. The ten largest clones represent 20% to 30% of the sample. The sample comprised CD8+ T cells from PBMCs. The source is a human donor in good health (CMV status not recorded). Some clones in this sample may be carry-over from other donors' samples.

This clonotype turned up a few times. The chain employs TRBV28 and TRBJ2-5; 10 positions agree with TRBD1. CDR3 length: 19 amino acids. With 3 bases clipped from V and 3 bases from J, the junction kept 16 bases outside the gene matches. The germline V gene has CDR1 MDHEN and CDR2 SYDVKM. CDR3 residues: CASSFELLRQGAKEETQYF. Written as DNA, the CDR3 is TGTGCCAGCAGTTTTGAACTTCTCCGACAGGGGGCGAAGGAAGAGACCCAGTACTTC.

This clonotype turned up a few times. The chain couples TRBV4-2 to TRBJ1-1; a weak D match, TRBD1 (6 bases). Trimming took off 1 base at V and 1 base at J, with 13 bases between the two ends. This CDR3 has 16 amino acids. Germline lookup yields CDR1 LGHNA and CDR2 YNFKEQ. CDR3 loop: CASSQALDRRNTEAFF. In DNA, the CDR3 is TGTGCCAGCAGCCAAGCCCTTGACAGGCGGAACACTGAAGCTTTCTTT.